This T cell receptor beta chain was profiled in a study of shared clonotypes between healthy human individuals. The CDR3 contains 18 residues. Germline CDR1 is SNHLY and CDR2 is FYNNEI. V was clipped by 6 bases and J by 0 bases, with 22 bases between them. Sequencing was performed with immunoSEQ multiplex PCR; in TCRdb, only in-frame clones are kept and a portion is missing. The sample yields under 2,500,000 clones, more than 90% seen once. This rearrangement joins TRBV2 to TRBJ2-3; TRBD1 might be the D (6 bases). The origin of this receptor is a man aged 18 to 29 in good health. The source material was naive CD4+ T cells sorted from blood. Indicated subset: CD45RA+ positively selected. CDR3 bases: TGTGCCAGCAGGAAATACAAAACAGGGAGTGGGAGCACAGATACGCAGTATTTT. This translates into CASRKYKTGSGSTDTQYF.